This TCR beta chain was retrieved from a study of blood T cell repertoires in COVID-19. The CDR3 is 13 amino acids. Germline-derived CDR1 and CDR2 are SSHAT and FNYEAQ (reference sequence). In the original workflow: Scientists estimated how many nucleated cells there were by amplifying reference gene primers. The table came from immunoSEQ multiplex PCR; TCRdb's copy has only in-frame clones and leaves some out. The D gene and trimming were derived from the DNA, and the V and J assignments and clone size from that table. The sample includes over 70,000 clones, roughly four fifths of them seen just once.

Sequenced material: peripheral blood. The sequence was obtained from a man between 65 and 85 years old with active or convalescent COVID-19. This sequence joins TRBV7-7 and TRBJ1-3, with D unresolved. In DNA, the CDR3 is TGTGCTAGCGCGAAGAGTACTGGAAACACCATATATTTT. It codes for CASAKSTGNTIYF.